These 8 T cell receptor beta chains came from one sample sequenced in a study of T cells in Graves' hyperthyroidism and ophthalmopathy. RNA transcripts gave rise to amplified TCR beta CDR3 regions. The HTBI primer set was used in a first-round RT-PCR of the TCR CDR3. TCRdb re-derived calls from the multiplex PCR reads in MiXCR, one entry per CDR3 protein. The sample has hundreds of thousands of distinct CDR3 sequences; around 15% are singletons. The source material was blood. The receptors were sampled from a woman aged 55-70 years with Graves' ophthalmopathy.

This clonotype was observed a handful of times. This chain joins TRBV30 and TRBJ1-5; weak D call: TRBD1 (5 bases). The length of the CDR3 is 13 residues. CDR1 GTSNPN and CDR2 SVGIG come from the germline V gene (reference sequence). V was shortened by 6 bases and J by 0 bases, with 9 bases between the two germline ends. This CDR3 reads CACTGRSNQPQHF. The DNA of the CDR3 is TGTGCCTGCACGGGGCGTAGCAATCAGCCCCAGCATTTT. The full variable domain, completed using reference TRBV30 and TRBJ1-5, is SQTIHQWPATLVQPVGSPLSLECTVEGTSNPNLYWYRQAAGRGLQLLFYSVGIGQISSEVPQNLSASRPQDRQFILSSKKLLLSDSGFYLCACTGRSNQPQHFGDGTRLSIL.

The genes are TRBV20-1 and TRBJ2-2, with no clear D. V was shortened by 6 bases and J by 4 bases, with 18 bases between the two germline ends. This CDR3 spans 15 amino acids. Germline CDR1 DFQATT, CDR2 SNEGSKA (reference sequence). The CDR3 loop reads CSAPRPRSGTGELFF. As DNA, the CDR3 is TGCAGTGCCCCCAGGCCAAGGAGTGGCACCGGGGAGCTGTTTTTT.

J is TRBJ2-1 and V is TRBV12-3 or TRBV12-4; TRBD2 agrees at 11 bases. V dropped 2 bases and J dropped 4; count of bases not matched to a gene: 7. The CDR3 has 17 amino acids. The CDR3 loop is CASSLILAGGSYNEQFF. In DNA form, the CDR3 reads TGTGCCAGCAGTTTAATTTTAGCGGGAGGGTCTTACAATGAGCAGTTCTTC.

Written as DNA, the CDR3 is TGTGCCAGCGGTGCGAGCTCCTACGAGCAGTACTTC. It yields the protein CASGASSYEQYF. The chain employs TRBV2 and TRBJ2-7, with D hard to call. The germline gives CDR1 SNHLY, CDR2 FYNNEI. V was trimmed by 8 bases and J by 0 bases, leaving 8 bases between them. The CDR3 runs to 12 residues.

This clonotype was seen more than once but under ten times. The gene calls are TRBV7-2 and TRBJ2-2; D is perhaps TRBD2 (6 bases). The CDR3 totals 17 residues. Trimming removed 0 bases from V and 0 bases from J, with 11 bases in between. Per the germline V gene, CDR1 is SGHTA and CDR2 is FQGNSA. This CDR3 reads CASSLAGGNANTGELFF. CDR3 DNA: TGTGCCAGCAGCTTAGCGGGAGGAAACGCGAACACCGGGGAGCTGTTTTTT. Combining the CDR3 with reference TRBV7-2 and TRBJ2-2 gives the whole variable domain GAGVSQSPSNKVTEKGKDVELRCDPISGHTALYWYRQSLGQGLEFLIYFQGNSAPDKSGLPSDRFSAERTGGSVSTLTIQRTQQEDSAVYLCASSLAGGNANTGELFFGEGSRLTVL.

The chain carries TRBV4-1 and TRBJ1-5; tentatively, D is TRBD1 (5 bases). This CDR3 spans 14 amino acids. Trimming removed 2 bases from V and 7 bases from J, with 12 bases in between. Germline V CDR1 and CDR2: MGHRA, YSYEKL. CDR3 residues: CASSQLEGNQPQHF. Written as DNA, the CDR3 is TGCGCCAGCAGCCAATTGGAGGGGAACCAGCCCCAGCATTTT.

The chain recombines TRBV20-1 with TRBJ1-4; D is undetermined. CDR1 is DFQATT and CDR2 is SNEGSKA in the germline V gene (reference sequence). V lost 5 bases, J lost 4 bases, and 14 bases lay in between. The CDR3 covers 14 residues. CDR3 protein: CSAYPSTNNEKLFF. DNA of the CDR3: TGCAGTGCTTACCCCTCCACGAATAATGAAAAACTGTTTTTT.

This clonotype was seen repeatedly, ten times or more. This CDR3 is CASSYRLIGLAGIEQYF. The CDR3, as DNA: TGTGCCAGCAGTTACCGCTTGATTGGACTAGCGGGAATCGAGCAGTACTTC. This chain uses TRBV6-2 or TRBV6-3 with TRBJ2-7; 12 nucleotides line up with TRBD2. Looked up from germline, CDR1 is MNHEY and CDR2 is SVGEGT. V lost 2 bases and J lost 6; bases outside the gene matches: 11. The CDR3 is 17 amino acids.